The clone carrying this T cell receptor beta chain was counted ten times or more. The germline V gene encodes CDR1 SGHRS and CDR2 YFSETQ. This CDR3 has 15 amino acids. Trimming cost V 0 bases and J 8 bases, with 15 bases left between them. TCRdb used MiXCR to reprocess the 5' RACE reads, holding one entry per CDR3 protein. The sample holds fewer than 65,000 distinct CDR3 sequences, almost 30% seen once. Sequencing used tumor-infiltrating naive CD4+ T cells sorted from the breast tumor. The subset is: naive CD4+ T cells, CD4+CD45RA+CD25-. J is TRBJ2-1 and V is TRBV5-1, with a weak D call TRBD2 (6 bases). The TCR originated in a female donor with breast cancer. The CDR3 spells CASSLGRDSSDEQFF. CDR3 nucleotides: TGCGCCAGCAGCTTGGGTCGGGACTCATCGGATGAGCAGTTCTTC.